This T cell receptor beta chain originates from a study of T cells in Graves' hyperthyroidism and ophthalmopathy. From germline, CDR1 is LNHDA and CDR2 SQIVND (reference sequence). J lost 4 bases, V lost 5 bases, and 5 bases had no gene match. This CDR3 comprises 14 residues. Study-wide findings and caveats: Most clonotypes expanded in the thyroid (above 0.001) were also present in blood.

Amplified TCR beta CDR3 regions derived from RNA transcripts. When the TCR CDR3 underwent first-round RT-PCR, the HTBI primer set was used. One entry per CDR3 protein, called by TCRdb with MiXCR from the multiplex PCR reads. The repertoire holds about 700,000 distinct CDR3 sequences, with roughly 45% as singletons. A word on this clonotype: Its cognate antigen is unknown.

The study excluded patients with uncontrolled infection, other autoimmune disease, pregnancy or lactation. The origin of this receptor is an adult man with Graves' disease, either hyperthyroidism or ophthalmopathy (not recorded which). The chain recombines TRBV19 with TRBJ1-1; 9 nucleotides line up with TRBD1. The sample consisted of peripheral blood or thyroid tissue (not recorded which). CDR3 protein: CASSVGTGSTEAFF. Here the CDR3 DNA reads TGTGCCAGTAGTGTCGGGACAGGGTCCACTGAAGCTTTCTTT.